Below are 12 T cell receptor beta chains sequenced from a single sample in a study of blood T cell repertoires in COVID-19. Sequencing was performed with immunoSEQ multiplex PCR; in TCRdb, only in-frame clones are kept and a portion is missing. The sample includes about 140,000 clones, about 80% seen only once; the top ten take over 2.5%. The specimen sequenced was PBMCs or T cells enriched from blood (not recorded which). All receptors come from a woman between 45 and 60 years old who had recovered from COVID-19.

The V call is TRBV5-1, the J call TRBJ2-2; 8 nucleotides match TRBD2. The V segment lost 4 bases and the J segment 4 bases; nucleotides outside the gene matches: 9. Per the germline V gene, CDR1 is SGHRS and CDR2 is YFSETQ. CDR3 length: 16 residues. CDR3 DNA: TGCGCCAGCAGCCTAAGGACTAGCCAGGCCACCGGGGAGCTGTTTTTT. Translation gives CASSLRTSQATGELFF.

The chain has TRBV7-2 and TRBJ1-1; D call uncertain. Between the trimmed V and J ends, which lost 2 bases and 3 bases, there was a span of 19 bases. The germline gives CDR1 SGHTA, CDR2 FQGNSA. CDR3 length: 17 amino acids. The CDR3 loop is CASSLLFGIRAYTEAFF. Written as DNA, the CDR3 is TGTGCCAGCAGCTTACTGTTCGGGATTAGGGCCTACACTGAAGCTTTCTTT.

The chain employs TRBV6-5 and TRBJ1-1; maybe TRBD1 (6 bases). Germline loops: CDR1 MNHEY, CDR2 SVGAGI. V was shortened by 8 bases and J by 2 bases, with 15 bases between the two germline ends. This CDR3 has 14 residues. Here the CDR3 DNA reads TGTGCCAGCGGAAAAGGGGGGGGAAACACTGAAGCTTTCTTT. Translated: CASGKGGGNTEAFF.

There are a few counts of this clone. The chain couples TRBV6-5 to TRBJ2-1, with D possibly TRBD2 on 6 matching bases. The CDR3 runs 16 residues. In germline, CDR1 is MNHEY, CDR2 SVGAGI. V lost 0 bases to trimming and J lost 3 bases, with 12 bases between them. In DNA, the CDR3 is TGTGCCAGCAGTTACTCGAGTCGGGGGATCTACAATGAGCAGTTCTTC. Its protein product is CASSYSSRGIYNEQFF.

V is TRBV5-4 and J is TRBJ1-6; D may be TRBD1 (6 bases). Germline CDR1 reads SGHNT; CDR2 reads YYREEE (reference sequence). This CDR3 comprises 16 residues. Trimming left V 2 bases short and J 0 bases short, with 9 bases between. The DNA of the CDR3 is TGTGCCAGCAGCTTCGACAGGAGCTCCTATAATTCACCCCTCCACTTT. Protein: CASSFDRSSYNSPLHF.

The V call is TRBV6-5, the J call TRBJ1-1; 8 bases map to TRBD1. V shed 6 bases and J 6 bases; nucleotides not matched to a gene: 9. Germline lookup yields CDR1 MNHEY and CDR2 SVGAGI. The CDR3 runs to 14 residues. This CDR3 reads CASSRGQGVSEAFF. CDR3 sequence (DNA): TGTGCCAGCAGCCGCGGACAGGGTGTGTCTGAAGCTTTCTTT.

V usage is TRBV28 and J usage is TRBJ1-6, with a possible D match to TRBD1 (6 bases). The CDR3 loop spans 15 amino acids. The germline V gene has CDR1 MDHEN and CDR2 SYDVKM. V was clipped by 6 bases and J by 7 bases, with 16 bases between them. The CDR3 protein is CASRPWGTNNSPLHF. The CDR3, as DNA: TGTGCCAGCAGGCCGTGGGGGACAAACAATTCACCCCTCCACTTT.

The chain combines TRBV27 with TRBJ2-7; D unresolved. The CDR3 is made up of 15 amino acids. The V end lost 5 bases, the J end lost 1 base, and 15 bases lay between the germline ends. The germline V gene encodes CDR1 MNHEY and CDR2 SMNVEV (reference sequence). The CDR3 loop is CASSPSGSPSYEQYF. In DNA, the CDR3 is TGTGCCAGCAGTCCGTCCGGGTCCCCTTCCTACGAGCAGTACTTC.

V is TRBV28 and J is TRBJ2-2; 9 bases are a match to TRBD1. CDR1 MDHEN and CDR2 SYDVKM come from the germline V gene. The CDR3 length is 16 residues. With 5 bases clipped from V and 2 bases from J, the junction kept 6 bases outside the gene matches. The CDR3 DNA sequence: TGTGCCAGCAGTGTTCCGGGACAGGGAAACACCGGGGAGCTGTTTTTT. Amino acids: CASSVPGQGNTGELFF.

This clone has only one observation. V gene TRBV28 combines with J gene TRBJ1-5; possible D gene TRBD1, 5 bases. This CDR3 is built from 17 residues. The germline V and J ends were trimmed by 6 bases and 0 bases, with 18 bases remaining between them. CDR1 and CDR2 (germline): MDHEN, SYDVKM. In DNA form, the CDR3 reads TGTGCCAGCAGCCCCTTTCCCAGGGAATATAGCAATCAGCCCCAGCATTTT. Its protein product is CASSPFPREYSNQPQHF.

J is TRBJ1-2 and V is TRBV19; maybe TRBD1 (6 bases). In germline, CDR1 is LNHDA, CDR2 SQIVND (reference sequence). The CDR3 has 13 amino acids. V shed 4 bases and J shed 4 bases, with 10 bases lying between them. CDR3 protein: CASSNRASYGYTF. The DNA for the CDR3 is TGTGCCAGTAGTAACAGGGCCAGCTATGGCTACACCTTC. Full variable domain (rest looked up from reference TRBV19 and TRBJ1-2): DGGITQSPKYLFRKEGQNVTLSCEQNLNHDAMYWYRQDPGQGLRLIYYSQIVNDFQKGDIAEGYSVSREKKESFPLTVTSAQKNPTAFYLCASSNRASYGYTFGSGTRLTVV.

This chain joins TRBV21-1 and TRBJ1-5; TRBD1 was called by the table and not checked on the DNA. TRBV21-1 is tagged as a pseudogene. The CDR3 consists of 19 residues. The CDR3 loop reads CASSKRQQRDISSNQPQHF. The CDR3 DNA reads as TGTGCCAGCAGCAAACGTCAGCAAAGGGACATATCGAGCAATCAGCCCCAGCATTTT.